One and the same sample provided the 29 T cell receptor beta chains below, sequenced in a study of Graves' ophthalmopathy and Graves' hyperthyroidism. RNA transcripts were the source from which TCR beta CDR3 regions were amplified. First-round RT-PCR employed HTBI primers, with a second-round multiplex PCR after it. TCRdb reanalysed the multiplex PCR reads using MiXCR and keeps one entry per CDR3 protein. The table includes more than 550,000 distinct CDR3 sequences, roughly 39% detected once. Specimen: peripheral blood. Receptors originate from an adult man with Graves' ophthalmopathy.

The chain employs TRBV7-2 and TRBJ2-5; 16 bases are a match to TRBD2. The CDR3 is 21 residues long. Germline loops: CDR1 SGHTA, CDR2 FQGNSA. V gave up 3 bases and J gave up 0 bases; unmatched junction bases: 13. DNA for the CDR3: TGTGCCAGCAGCTTCTGGAGTGCCGGGACTAGCGGGGGGGTAGACCAAGAGACCCAGTACTTC. Its protein is CASSFWSAGTSGGVDQETQYF.

DNA of the CDR3: TGTGCTCCCTATCCAGGGAAGAACACTGAAGCTTTCTTT. Translated: CAPYPGKNTEAFF. The J gene is TRBJ1-1, the V gene TRBV7-6, with TRBD1 as a possible D gene (5 bases). CDR3 length equals 13 residues. CDR1 SGHVS and CDR2 FNYEAQ come from the germline V gene. The full variable domain, its missing parts supplied by reference TRBV7-6 and TRBJ1-1, is GAGVSQSPRYKVTKRGQDVALRCDPISGHVSLYWYRQALGQGPEFLTYFNYEAQQDKSGLPNDRFSAERPEGSISTLTIQRTEQRDSAMYRCAPYPGKNTEAFFGQGTRLTVV.

The chain is built from TRBV25-1 and TRBJ1-4; no firm D call. V lost 4 bases to trimming and J lost 8 bases, with 17 bases between them. This CDR3 has 15 amino acids. The germline gives CDR1 MGHDK, CDR2 SYGVNS. The CDR3 here is CASSARGSGREKLFF. CDR3 in DNA: TGTGCCAGCAGTGCTAGAGGTAGCGGCCGGGAAAAACTGTTTTTT.

V is TRBV9 and J is TRBJ1-6; 8 bases map to TRBD1. The CDR3 runs to 11 residues. The germline V gene encodes CDR1 SGDLS and CDR2 YYNGEE. Trimming removed 2 bases from V and 15 bases from J; junction bases left unmatched: 1. The CDR3 nucleotides read TGTGCCAGCAGCGTCGGGACAGGCCTCCACTTT. Translation gives CASSVGTGLHF. The full variable domain, in which reference TRBV9 and TRBJ1-6 provide the parts outside the CDR3, is DSGVTQTPKHLITATGQRVTLRCSPRSGDLSVYWYQQSLDQGLQFLIQYYNGEERAKGNILERFSAQQFPDLHSELNLSSLELGDSALYFCASSVGTGLHFGNGTRLTVT.

Comments on this clonotype: An end of the junction does not agree with germline; a read error may underlie this. The chain joins TRBV2 to TRBJ2-7; tentatively, D is TRBD2 (5 bases). Germline assignment: CDR1 SNHLY and CDR2 FYNNEI. This CDR3 is built from 12 residues. In DNA, the CDR3 is TGTGCCAGCAGTGACAGTCCCGGGGAGCTGTACTTC. Translated, it gives CASSDSPGELYF.

The chain joins TRBV7-2 to TRBJ1-5; D is perhaps TRBD1 (5 bases). This CDR3 is built from 14 residues. Germline CDR1 and CDR2: SGHTA and FQGNSA. V gave up 5 bases and J gave up 11 bases, with 19 bases separating them. The DNA for the CDR3 is TGTGCCAGCAGCAGAGGACTAGCGGGGGAGACCCAGCATTTT. Translation: CASSRGLAGETQHF.

V usage is TRBV10-2 and J usage is TRBJ1-5; D is ambiguous. Germline V gene sequence: CDR1 WSHSY, CDR2 SAAADI. The CDR3 is made up of 18 amino acids. V was trimmed by 6 bases and J by 3 bases, leaving 24 bases between them. The CDR3 loop reads CASSQDPAGDHPNQPQHF. CDR3 sequence (DNA): TGCGCCAGCAGCCAAGACCCCGCTGGAGACCACCCCAATCAGCCCCAGCATTTT.

The CDR3 nucleotides are TGTGCCAGCAGCCTCACGGTCTCTGGTTCACCCCTCCACTTT. Its translation: CASSLTVSGSPLHF. The V gene is TRBV11-2, the J gene TRBJ1-6; D call uncertain. With 5 bases removed from V and 9 bases from J, the gap between germline ends came to 14 bases. The CDR3 is made up of 14 amino acids. Germline CDR1 SGHAT, CDR2 FQNNGV.

The V gene is TRBV10-3, the J gene TRBJ2-7, with TRBD1 identical over 10 bases. Germline V gives CDR1 ENHRY, CDR2 SYGVKD. The trim removed 5 bases at V and 7 bases at J, leaving 8 bases unmatched. The CDR3 contains 14 residues. For the CDR3, the DNA is TGTGCCATCAGTCCCGGGACAGGGGAATATGAGCAGTACTTC. The encoded protein is CAISPGTGEYEQYF.

With regard to this clonotype: The junction and the germline gene differ at one end; a read error may be behind it. The chain links TRBV5-5 to TRBJ2-7; D may be TRBD1 (5 bases). The CDR3 consists of 11 residues. Germline V gene lookup returns CDR1 SGHKS and CDR2 YYEKEE (reference sequence). The CDR3, as DNA: TGTGCCAGCAGCTTGACAGGATCTGTTTGGTTC. Its translation: CASSLTGSVWF.

The chain couples TRBV2 to TRBJ1-5; D ambiguous. The CDR3 runs to 10 residues. Germline loops: CDR1 SNHLY, CDR2 FYNNEI. V was shortened by 11 bases and J by 4 bases, with 6 bases between the two germline ends. CDR3 DNA sequence: TGTGCCGCCGAGAATCAGCCCCAGCATTTT. Residues: CAAENQPQHF.

In regard to this clonotype: At one of its ends the junction is not consistent with the germline gene, which may arise from a read error. The rearrangement uses TRBV10-3 and TRBJ2-2; no clear D. CDR1 is ENHRY, CDR2 SYGVKD, per germline. This CDR3 comprises 14 residues. The CDR3 spells CASSYYGDTGELFF. CDR3 bases: TGTGCCAGCAGTTACTATGGTGACACCGGGGAGCTGTTTTTT.

The table lists this clonotype with many counts. The rearrangement joins TRBV7-9 to TRBJ1-5; no clear D. CDR1 is SEHNR and CDR2 is FQNEAQ in the germline V gene (reference sequence). The CDR3 runs 12 residues. V lost 5 bases and J lost 7, with 9 bases in between. This CDR3 reads CASSPLVQPQHF. The CDR3 nucleotides read TGTGCCAGCAGCCCCCTCGTCCAGCCCCAGCATTTT.

This clonotype was observed at least ten times. The chain carries TRBV11-2 and TRBJ2-7; perhaps TRBD2 as D (5 bases). Germline CDR1 SGHAT, CDR2 FQNNGV. The ends were cut back, 6 bases at V and 5 bases at J, with 11 bases in the middle. CDR3 length: 12 residues. The CDR3 reads CASRGLADEQYF. The CDR3 DNA sequence: TGTGCCAGCAGAGGCCTAGCCGACGAGCAGTACTTC. The full variable domain, its missing parts supplied by reference TRBV11-2 and TRBJ2-7, is EAGVAQSPRYKIIEKRQSVAFWCNPISGHATLYWYQQILGQGPKLLIQFQNNGVVDDSQLPKDRFSAERLKGVDSTLKIQPAKLEDSAVYLCASRGLADEQYFGPGTRLTVT.

The rearrangement links TRBV19 to TRBJ1-4; 8 positions match TRBD1. The CDR3 loop spans 13 amino acids. The V segment lost 5 bases and the J segment 6 bases; nucleotides outside the gene matches: 2. Germline loops: CDR1 LNHDA, CDR2 SQIVND (reference sequence). The CDR3 here is CASSGQGYEKLFF. CDR3 nucleotides: TGTGCCAGTAGTGGACAGGGTTATGAAAAACTGTTTTTT.

Details on this clonotype: A much more abundant neighbour one base away suggests this may be a read error. The chain couples TRBV19 to TRBJ1-5; no firm D call. V lost 1 base, J lost 3 bases, and 1 base lay in between. CDR3 length equals 12 residues. From germline, CDR1 is LNHDA and CDR2 SQIVND (reference sequence). The CDR3 protein is CASSIANQPQHF. CDR3 nucleotides: TGTGCCAGTAGTATAGCCAATCAGCCCCAGCATTTT.

There are many counts of this clonotype. The rearrangement links TRBV10-3 to TRBJ1-1; D perhaps matches TRBD1 (5 bases). The CDR3 length is 15 residues. The germline gives CDR1 ENHRY, CDR2 SYGVKD. The ends were cut back, 4 bases at V and 4 bases at J, with 16 bases in the middle. The CDR3 region has the DNA TGTGCCATCAGTGGTTGGCAGGGTGGAAGCACTGAAGCTTTCTTT. This translates into CAISGWQGGSTEAFF.

The V gene is TRBV29-1, the J gene TRBJ1-1, with a weak D call TRBD1 (6 bases). The CDR3 is made up of 13 amino acids. The V end lost 4 bases, the J end lost 2 bases, and 11 bases lay between the germline ends. Germline lookup yields CDR1 SQVTM and CDR2 ANQGSEA. The CDR3 protein is CSVVGRGNTEAFF. The CDR3 DNA follows: TGCAGCGTTGTAGGCAGGGGAAACACTGAAGCTTTCTTT.

In its sample, this clonotype was seen many times. The chain couples TRBV7-8 to TRBJ1-5; D is undetermined. Germline-derived CDR1 and CDR2 are SGHVS and FQNEAQ. The CDR3 spans 13 residues. Trimming shortened V by 5 bases and J by 7 bases, and 12 bases separated the two germline ends. The CDR3 spells CASSIGPDQPQHF. For the CDR3, the DNA is TGTGCCAGCAGCATAGGACCTGACCAGCCCCAGCATTTT.

In this sample, this clonotype turned up many times. The V gene is TRBV7-2, the J gene TRBJ2-7; no firm D call. The CDR3 contains 13 residues. Germline values: CDR1 SGHTA, CDR2 FQGNSA. V was pared by 4 bases and J by 2 bases, with 9 bases between. The CDR3 bases are TGTGCCAGCAGCTCCTTAACCCCCTACGAGCAGTACTTC. This translates into CASSSLTPYEQYF.

The rearrangement joins TRBV20-1 to TRBJ2-7, with D possibly being TRBD2 (6 bases). The germline V gene has CDR1 DFQATT and CDR2 SNEGSKA (reference sequence). CDR3 size: 15 residues. Deletions cut 6 bases from V and 0 bases from J, with 18 bases between. CDR3 coding DNA: TGCAGTGCCAGCAGCGTAGGGCGGGACTCCTACGAGCAGTACTTC. Translation: CSASSVGRDSYEQYF.

In DNA form, the CDR3 reads TGCGCCAGCAGCTGGGGATCTGACGAGCAGTACTTC. It is translated as CASSWGSDEQYF. The chain links TRBV5-1 to TRBJ2-7; no clear D gene. Germline assignment: CDR1 SGHRS and CDR2 YFSETQ. The CDR3 loop spans 12 amino acids. Trimming cost V 3 bases and J 5 bases, with 9 bases left between them.

This clonotype was recorded at least ten times. Written as DNA, the CDR3 is TGTGCCAGCAGCCAAGAACAGGGCGGTAGAAACACCATATATTTT. Amino acid sequence: CASSQEQGGRNTIYF. The gene calls are TRBV11-2 and TRBJ1-3, with D perhaps TRBD1 (6 bases). This CDR3 has 15 amino acids. Germline V CDR1 and CDR2: SGHAT, FQNNGV. V shed 5 bases and J shed 5 bases, with 16 bases lying between them. The full variable domain, with the rest looked up from reference TRBV11-2 and TRBJ1-3, is EAGVAQSPRYKIIEKRQSVAFWCNPISGHATLYWYQQILGQGPKLLIQFQNNGVVDDSQLPKDRFSAERLKGVDSTLKIQPAKLEDSAVYLCASSQEQGGRNTIYFGEGSWLTVV.

V and J are TRBV24-1 and TRBJ1-1; unclear D gene. CDR1 and CDR2 from the germline V gene are KGHDR and SFDVKD. The V and J ends lost 7 bases and 1 base respectively, with 12 bases between them. The CDR3 covers 14 residues. The CDR3 DNA sequence: TGTGCCACCAGCGTCAGTTACCGGAACACTGAAGCTTTCTTT. Protein: CATSVSYRNTEAFF.

This chain connects TRBV30 to TRBJ1-5; D remains ambiguous. Germline CDR1 reads GTSNPN; CDR2 reads SVGIG (reference sequence). V was clipped by 2 bases and J by 6 bases, with 11 bases between them. The CDR3 is 13 amino acids. In DNA form, the CDR3 reads TGTGCCTGGAGTAGCCAGGCCGCTCAGCCCCAGCATTTT. As protein: CAWSSQAAQPQHF.

This rearrangement joins TRBV29-1 to TRBJ2-5; D is undetermined. Between the trimmed V and J ends, which lost 8 bases and 1 base, there was a span of 11 bases. Germline CDR1 SQVTM, CDR2 ANQGSEA. This CDR3 region has 12 residues. The CDR3 DNA follows: TGCAGCACCTGGCACAGCCAAGAGACCCAGTACTTC. Amino acids: CSTWHSQETQYF. The whole variable domain, filled in from reference TRBV29-1 and TRBJ2-5, reads SAVISQKPSRDICQRGTSLTIQCQVDSQVTMMFWYRQQPGQSLTLIATANQGSEATYESGFVIDKFPISRPNLTFSTLTVSNMSPEDSSIYLCSTWHSQETQYFGPGTRLLVL.

With regard to this clonotype: A read error may account for a junction end that differs from germline. The V and J genes are TRBV7-9 and TRBJ2-7; weak D call: TRBD2 (6 bases). Germline CDR1 reads SEHNR; CDR2 reads FQNEAQ (reference sequence). This CDR3 region has 12 residues. CDR3 in amino acids: CASSLRGYERYF. The DNA of the CDR3 is TGCGCCAGCAGCTTGCGGGGCTACGAGCGGTACTTC.

This clonotype was seen many times. The CDR3 is CASSSPTGNYNSPLHF. For the CDR3, the DNA is TGTGCCAGCAGCTCCCCGACAGGGAATTATAATTCACCCCTCCACTTT. The chain has TRBV7-9 and TRBJ1-6; 7 bases map to TRBD1. V shed 4 bases and J 4 bases; nucleotides not matched to a gene: 7. Germline V gives CDR1 SEHNR, CDR2 FQNEAQ (reference sequence). This CDR3 comprises 16 residues.

The chain combines TRBV10-3 with TRBJ1-6, with D maybe TRBD1 (6 bases). CDR3 length: 14 amino acids. V was trimmed by 10 bases and J by 5 bases, leaving 15 bases between them. CDR1 is ENHRY and CDR2 is SYGVKD in the germline V gene. CDR3 amino acids: CASSDRTDNSPLHF. For the CDR3, the DNA is TGTGCCAGCAGCGACAGGACGGATAATTCACCCCTCCACTTT.